The 26 T cell receptor beta chains presented below share a single source sample, sequenced in a study of blood T cell repertoires in COVID-19 (dated by TCRdb to 2018 to 2020). The protocol used for the library was the immunoSEQ multiplex PCR assay. Entries here come from immuneACCESS through TCRdb and include only in-frame sequences with V and J called. Some clones fail to appear in such tables; in the studies checked, an unresolved V gene covers under half of the shortfall, and the cause of the remainder is unknown. The sample has tens of thousands of clones on record, 90% of them singletons. The ten largest account for 8% to 9% of the sample. Material: peripheral blood. The source of these receptors is a woman in her 40s with active COVID-19.

This clone was counted between two and nine times. This chain links TRBV4-3 with TRBJ2-5; TRBD1 agrees at 9 bases. Germline V lookup: CDR1 LGHNA, CDR2 YSLEER. V shed 1 base, J shed 5 bases, and the junction held 5 bases outside the gene matches. The CDR3 has 15 residues. This CDR3 reads CASSQATGGRETQYF. CDR3 sequence (DNA): TGCGCCAGCAGCCAAGCGACAGGGGGGCGGGAGACCCAGTACTTC.

This clone has only one observation. The chain uses TRBV5-4 and TRBJ1-1; D uncertain. V dropped 0 bases and J dropped 4 bases, with 10 bases sitting between them. The V gene's germline CDR1 is SGHNT and CDR2 YYREEE (reference sequence). CDR3 length: 14 amino acids. Written as DNA, the CDR3 is TGTGCCAGCAGCTTGGGTCCAGTTCGCACTGAAGCTTTCTTT. Translated, it gives CASSLGPVRTEAFF.

The chain employs TRBV11-3 and TRBJ1-2; TRBD1 is a possible D gene (6 bases). The V end was cut by 2 bases, the J end by 4 bases, with 11 bases between. Germline V gene sequence: CDR1 SGHNT, CDR2 YENEEA. The CDR3 is 14 amino acids. The CDR3 loop is CASSLSTGIYGYTF. The CDR3 DNA reads as TGTGCCAGCAGCTTATCCACAGGGATCTATGGCTACACCTTC.

This clone has a single count. This rearrangement joins TRBV4-1 to TRBJ2-2; TRBD2 matches at 8 bases. The ends lost 3 bases at V and 0 bases at J; junction bases unmatched: 9. Per germline, CDR1 MGHRA and CDR2 YSYEKL. The CDR3 totals 18 residues. In DNA form, the CDR3 reads TGCGCCAGCAGCCACGGGGGAGCGGGGGACGCGAACACCGGGGAGCTGTTTTTT. Protein product: CASSHGGAGDANTGELFF.

The J gene is TRBJ1-2, the V gene TRBV5-6; D remains unclear. V was trimmed by 6 bases and J by 11 bases, leaving 20 bases between them. This CDR3 is built from 13 residues. The germline V gene encodes CDR1 SGHDT and CDR2 YYEEEE. The CDR3 DNA sequence: TGTGCCAGCACCCATGGGCATGGGTTTACATACACCTTC. It is translated as CASTHGHGFTYTF.

The J gene is TRBJ2-7, the V gene TRBV2; tentative D call: TRBD1 (6 bases). The ends were cut back, 8 bases at V and 3 bases at J, with 23 bases in the middle. This CDR3 has 16 amino acids. Looked up from germline, CDR1 is SNHLY and CDR2 is FYNNEI. This CDR3 is CASGGPNRERIYEQYF. The CDR3 DNA reads TGTGCCAGCGGGGGCCCCAACAGGGAAAGAATCTACGAGCAGTACTTC.

The V call is TRBV12-3 or TRBV12-4, the J call TRBJ1-1; D call uncertain. V was trimmed by 6 bases and J by 0 bases, leaving 8 bases between them. This CDR3 contains 13 residues. The CDR3 DNA reads TGTGCCAGCAGCTCGGGTATGAACACTGAAGCTTTCTTT. Translating it yields CASSSGMNTEAFF.

The V and J genes are TRBV30 and TRBJ1-3, with D hard to call. Per germline, CDR1 GTSNPN and CDR2 SVGIG (reference sequence). Trimming removed 2 bases from V and 6 bases from J, with 20 bases in between. The CDR3 consists of 16 residues. The CDR3 DNA reads TGTGCCTGGAGTCGGGTAGCGACCCACATGACAAACACCATATATTTT. Its translation is CAWSRVATHMTNTIYF.

This chain uses TRBV5-1 with TRBJ2-7, with TRBD2 identical over 13 bases. The CDR3 loop spans 16 amino acids. The germline CDR1 and CDR2 sequences are SGHRS and YFSETQ. V trimming: 4 bases; J trimming: 1 base; junction bases outside the gene matches: 5. CDR3 protein: CASSPKTSGGSYEQYF. CDR3 in DNA: TGCGCCAGCAGCCCCAAGACTAGCGGGGGGTCCTACGAGCAGTACTTC.

This clone was observed once. The CDR3 sequence: CASSLWTSTYEQYF. CDR3 in DNA: TGCGCCAGCAGCTTATGGACTTCAACCTACGAGCAGTACTTC. The chain employs TRBV5-1 and TRBJ2-7; D possibly corresponds to TRBD2 (5 bases). CDR1 SGHRS and CDR2 YFSETQ come from the germline V gene. Trimming removed 2 bases from V and 2 bases from J, with 11 bases in between. The CDR3 is 14 residues long.

Written as DNA, the CDR3 is TGTGCCAGCAGCTTTCGGGGTACCTACAATGAGCAGTTCTTC. Residues: CASSFRGTYNEQFF. The chain combines TRBV7-9 with TRBJ2-1; D may be TRBD2 (5 bases). This CDR3 spans 14 amino acids. Trimming took 3 bases from V and 2 from J, leaving 8 bases between them. The V gene's germline CDR1 is SEHNR and CDR2 FQNEAQ (reference sequence).

This clone has only a few counts. V usage is TRBV6-5 and J usage is TRBJ1-3; a possible D gene is TRBD1 (6 bases). The CDR3 consists of 14 residues. Germline-derived CDR1 and CDR2 are MNHEY and SVGAGI. Trimming left V 6 bases short and J 3 bases short, with 12 bases between. The CDR3 region is CASRGGPDGNTIYF. CDR3 bases: TGTGCCAGCAGAGGGGGACCCGATGGAAACACCATATATTTT.

The chain employs TRBV11-2 and TRBJ2-1; D perhaps matches TRBD2 (5 bases). V lost 5 bases to trimming and J lost 7 bases, with 12 bases between them. Germline V gives CDR1 SGHAT, CDR2 FQNNGV. The CDR3 is 13 amino acids. CDR3 DNA: TGTGCCAGCAGCATACTCGGGGTAAATGAGCAGTTCTTC. Translated: CASSILGVNEQFF.

The chain uses TRBV10-3 and TRBJ2-7, with TRBD1 as a possible D gene (5 bases). Germline values: CDR1 ENHRY, CDR2 SYGVKD. V gave up 3 bases and J gave up 2 bases, with 11 bases separating them. The CDR3 spans 14 residues. CDR3 sequence reads: CAISDIATAYEQYF. As DNA, the CDR3 is TGTGCCATCAGTGATATCGCGACAGCCTACGAGCAGTACTTC.

The CDR3 DNA sequence: TGTGCCAGCAGCCCGGACAGGGCTGATGGCTACACCTTC. Residues: CASSPDRADGYTF. The V call is TRBV21-1, the J call TRBJ1-2; the DNA was not compared with TRBD1, the D call given in the table. TRBV21-1 is deemed a pseudogene. The CDR3 has 13 residues.

The rearrangement uses TRBV5-6 and TRBJ2-3, with TRBD2 matching over 9 bases. This CDR3 contains 15 residues. Germline CDR1 and CDR2: SGHDT and YYEEEE. V lost 4 bases and J lost 0; bases outside the gene matches: 3. CDR3 sequence (DNA): TGTGCCAGCAGCGTGCGGGGGGGAAGCACAGATACGCAGTATTTT. Protein: CASSVRGGSTDTQYF. Combining the CDR3 with reference TRBV5-6 and TRBJ2-3 gives the whole variable domain DAGVTQSPTHLIKTRGQQVTLRCSPKSGHDTVSWYQQALGQGPQFIFQYYEEEERQRGNFPDRFSGHQFPNYSSELNVNALLLGDSALYLCASSVRGGSTDTQYFGPGTRLTVL.

The chain uses TRBV6-5 and TRBJ1-1; TRBD1 might be the D (6 bases). The CDR3 is made up of 15 amino acids. V was shortened by 2 bases and J by 4 bases, with 14 bases between the two germline ends. CDR1 and CDR2 from the germline V gene are MNHEY and SVGAGI. CDR3 in DNA: TGTGCCAGCAGTTACCGGGGACAAAAGGGCACTGAAGCTTTCTTT. Protein sequence: CASSYRGQKGTEAFF.

This chain uses TRBV7-9 with TRBJ1-3, with 7 bases matching TRBD1. Germline CDR1 reads SEHNR; CDR2 reads FQNEAQ (reference sequence). The CDR3 is made up of 16 amino acids. V was pared by 2 bases and J by 1 base, with 5 bases of the junction left unmatched. The CDR3 sequence: CASSLMGGQSGNTIYF. The DNA for the CDR3 is TGTGCCAGCAGCTTAATGGGGGGACAGTCTGGAAACACCATATATTTT. The full variable domain, in which reference TRBV7-9 and TRBJ1-3 provide the parts outside the CDR3, is DTGVSQNPRHKITKRGQNVTFRCDPISEHNRLYWYRQTLGQGPEFLTYFQNEAQLEKSRLLSDRFSAERPKGSFSTLEIQRTEQGDSAMYLCASSLMGGQSGNTIYFGEGSWLTVV.

The chain employs TRBV6-2 or TRBV6-3 and TRBJ2-7, with 7 nucleotides matching TRBD1. The CDR3 runs 15 residues. Germline assignment: CDR1 MNHEY and CDR2 SVGEGT. V shed 5 bases, J shed 10 bases, and the junction held 17 bases outside the gene matches. CDR3: CASSHPLRLTGQQYF. In nucleotides, the CDR3 is TGTGCCAGCAGTCACCCCCTACGATTGACAGGGCAACAGTACTTC.

CDR3 in amino acids: CASTLAGGSDTQYF. The CDR3 DNA reads TGTGCCAGCACCCTTGCGGGGGGTTCAGATACGCAGTATTTT. This chain uses TRBV7-2 with TRBJ2-3; 8 bases match TRBD2. V lost 7 bases to trimming and J lost 4 bases; unmatched junction nucleotides: 7. Germline-derived CDR1 and CDR2 are SGHTA and FQGNSA. This CDR3 region has 14 residues.

The CDR3 region is CAWSPGAGELFF. The CDR3 region has the DNA TGTGCCTGGAGTCCTGGAGCGGGGGAGCTGTTTTTT. The gene calls are TRBV30 and TRBJ2-2; D is ambiguous. This CDR3 is 12 amino acids long. V was trimmed by 2 bases and J by 8 bases, leaving 9 bases between them. Germline V gene data show CDR1 as GTSNPN and CDR2 as SVGIG (reference sequence).

The chain has TRBV7-2 and TRBJ2-5, with a tentative D call TRBD1 (5 bases). The germline gives CDR1 SGHTA, CDR2 FQGNSA. CDR3 size: 13 residues. Trimming removed 5 bases from V and 4 bases from J, with 11 bases in between. DNA for the CDR3: TGTGCCAGCAGCCCTCAGGGTGGAGAGACCCAGTACTTC. Translated: CASSPQGGETQYF. Full variable domain (outside the CDR3, taken from reference TRBV7-2 and TRBJ2-5): GAGVSQSPSNKVTEKGKDVELRCDPISGHTALYWYRQSLGQGLEFLIYFQGNSAPDKSGLPSDRFSAERTGGSVSTLTIQRTQQEDSAVYLCASSPQGGETQYFGPGTRLLVL.

This clone was counted once. This chain uses TRBV6-2 or TRBV6-3 with TRBJ2-1; D is perhaps TRBD2 (5 bases). Germline V gene sequence: CDR1 MNHEY, CDR2 SVGEGT. The length of the CDR3 is 15 residues. The V end was cut by 5 bases, the J end by 0 bases, with 11 bases between. CDR3 DNA: TGTGCCAGCAGTGACTATCGGGGCTCCTACAATGAGCAGTTCTTC. Translated: CASSDYRGSYNEQFF.

A single count supports this clone. The chain employs TRBV5-1 and TRBJ2-1; TRBD2 aligns across 9 bases. V was pared by 1 base and J by 3 bases, with 8 bases of the junction left unmatched. The CDR3 runs 17 residues. CDR1 SGHRS and CDR2 YFSETQ come from the germline V gene. The CDR3 DNA follows: TGCGCCAGCAGCTTGAGGGCTAGCGGGGACCTCTACAATGAGCAGTTCTTC. This encodes CASSLRASGDLYNEQFF.

The chain links TRBV6-5 to TRBJ2-7; 9 bases fit TRBD2. In germline, CDR1 is MNHEY, CDR2 SVGAGI. V lost 6 bases and J lost 1; bases outside the gene matches: 4. CDR3 length equals 14 residues. CDR3 residues: CASRASGASYEQYF. The DNA of the CDR3 is TGTGCCAGCAGAGCTAGCGGGGCATCCTACGAGCAGTACTTC.

The chain links TRBV2 to TRBJ2-5; D is ambiguous. Germline V gene lookup returns CDR1 SNHLY and CDR2 FYNNEI. The CDR3 length is 11 residues. V shed 7 bases and J shed 1 base, with 4 bases lying between them. This CDR3 is CASNFQETQYF. The CDR3 nucleotides are TGTGCCAGCAACTTCCAAGAGACCCAGTACTTC.